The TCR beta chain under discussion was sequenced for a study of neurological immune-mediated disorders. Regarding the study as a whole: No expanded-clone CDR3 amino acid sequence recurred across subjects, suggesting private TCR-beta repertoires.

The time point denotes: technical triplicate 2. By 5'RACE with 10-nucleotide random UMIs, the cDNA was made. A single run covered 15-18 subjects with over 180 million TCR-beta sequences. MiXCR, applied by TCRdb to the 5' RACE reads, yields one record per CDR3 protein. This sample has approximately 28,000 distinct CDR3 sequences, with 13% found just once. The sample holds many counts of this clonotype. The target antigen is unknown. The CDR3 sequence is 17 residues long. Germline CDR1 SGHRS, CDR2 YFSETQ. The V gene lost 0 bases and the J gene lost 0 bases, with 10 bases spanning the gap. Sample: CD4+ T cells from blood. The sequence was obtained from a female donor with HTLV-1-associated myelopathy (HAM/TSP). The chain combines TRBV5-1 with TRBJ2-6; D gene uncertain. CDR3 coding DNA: TGCGCCAGCAGCTTGGCCTACAGTAACTCTGGGGCCAACGTCCTGACTTTC. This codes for CASSLAYSNSGANVLTF.